The 25 T cell receptor beta chains listed next were all sequenced from one sample in a study of blood T cell repertoires in COVID-19 (dated by TCRdb to between 2020 and 2021). The receptor library was made with the immunoSEQ multiplex PCR assay. TCRdb limited this immuneACCESS table to in-frame rearrangements with V and J called. A share of clones is missing; checked studies link under half to unresolved V genes, and the rest is unexplained. Counted in this sample were 80,000 or so clones; roughly 82% of them appeared once. The ten largest clones take up about 10% of the sample. Sequencing was performed on peripheral blood. The receptors here all came from a man aged 55-75 years with acute or convalescent COVID-19.

The chain links TRBV6-1 to TRBJ1-4, with D unresolved. The CDR3 runs to 14 residues. Trimming removed 3 bases at V and 4 bases at J, with 9 bases between. Germline V gene sequence: CDR1 MNHNS, CDR2 SASEGT. CDR3 sequence: CASSEEQLNEKLFF. In nucleotides, the CDR3 is TGTGCCAGCAGTGAGGAACAGCTTAATGAAAAACTGTTTTTT.

The chain joins TRBV7-2 to TRBJ2-1, with 8 bases fitting TRBD2. The J segment lost 6 bases and the V segment lost 2 bases, leaving 18 bases of the junction unmatched. The CDR3 totals 19 residues. Germline loops: CDR1 SGHTA, CDR2 FQGNSA. Here the CDR3 DNA reads TGTGCCAGCAGCTTACGATCGGGTTCTTTGGCGGGGGGCCCCAATGAGCAGTTCTTC. Translated, it gives CASSLRSGSLAGGPNEQFF.

The V call is TRBV3-1 (or the pseudogene TRBV3-2), the J call TRBJ2-1; 9 bases are shared with TRBD2. CDR1 is LGHDT, CDR2 YNNKEL, per germline (reference sequence). Trimming cost V 4 bases and J 0 bases; bases outside gene matches: 1. This CDR3 contains 15 residues. CDR3 in amino acids: CASSRSGSSYNEQFF. CDR3 coding DNA: TGTGCCAGCAGCCGTAGCGGGAGCTCCTACAATGAGCAGTTCTTC.

This clone occurred once. This chain uses TRBV11-1 with TRBJ1-1; weak D call: TRBD1 (5 bases). CDR1 SGHAT and CDR2 FQDESV come from the germline V gene (reference sequence). V was shortened by 4 bases and J by 5 bases, with 11 bases between the two germline ends. The CDR3 has 13 amino acids. CDR3 region: CASSYRGGTEAFF. DNA of the CDR3: TGTGCCAGCAGCTACCGCGGGGGTACTGAAGCTTTCTTT.

The rearrangement uses TRBV30 and TRBJ1-3; tentative D call: TRBD1 (5 bases). The germline gives CDR1 GTSNPN, CDR2 SVGIG (reference sequence). Deletions cut 6 bases from V and 9 bases from J, with 15 bases between. CDR3 length: 12 amino acids. CDR3 DNA sequence: TGTGCCTGCCAGGGACTGACGGTCACCATATATTTT. This sequence encodes CACQGLTVTIYF.

J is TRBJ2-4 and V is TRBV5-3, with 11 bases fitting TRBD2. TRBV5-3 is known as an ORF, though its function is uncertain. This CDR3 is 18 amino acids long. Germline trimming cut 1 base from V and 0 bases from J; bases unmatched to any gene: 6. In nucleotides, the CDR3 is TGTGCCAGAAGCTTGAGGGGACTAGCGGCGCTAGCCAAAAACATTCAGTACTTC. Amino acid sequence: CARSLRGLAALAKNIQYF.

This clone was seen a single time. The CDR3 reads CASSYTGTTYNEQFF. DNA for the CDR3: TGTGCCAGCAGTTACACCGGGACAACCTACAATGAGCAGTTCTTC. V is TRBV6-6 and J is TRBJ2-1; tentatively, D is TRBD1 (6 bases). This CDR3 is built from 15 residues. V gave up 2 bases and J gave up 2 bases, with 10 bases separating them. Per the germline V gene, CDR1 is MNHNY and CDR2 is SVGAGI (reference sequence).

This rearrangement joins TRBV4-3 to TRBJ1-1; tentatively, D is TRBD1 (6 bases). Trimming stripped 4 bases from V and 5 bases from J, with 17 bases between. Per germline, CDR1 LGHNA and CDR2 YSLEER. This CDR3 has 15 amino acids. The CDR3 loop is CASSPYTGSETEAFF. DNA of the CDR3: TGCGCCAGCAGCCCTTATACAGGGAGTGAAACTGAAGCTTTCTTT.

The V and J genes are TRBV3-1 (or the pseudogene TRBV3-2) and TRBJ1-1; perhaps TRBD1 as D (5 bases). The CDR3 sequence is 14 residues long. The germline V gene has CDR1 LGHDT and CDR2 YNNKEL (reference sequence). V lost 0 bases and J lost 4, with 9 bases in between. The CDR3: CASSQDRQSTEAFF. The CDR3 nucleotides are TGTGCCAGCAGCCAAGATCGACAGTCCACTGAAGCTTTCTTT.

CDR3 sequence: CASINMGLNQETQYF. The CDR3 nucleotides are TGTGCCAGCATCAACATGGGACTGAACCAAGAGACCCAGTACTTC. This rearrangement joins TRBV5-6 to TRBJ2-5, with D possibly being TRBD2 (6 bases). CDR1 and CDR2 (germline): SGHDT, YYEEEE. V was shortened by 6 bases and J by 0 bases, with 15 bases between the two germline ends. The CDR3 is 15 amino acids.

The chain is built from TRBV19 and TRBJ2-2; TRBD2 agrees at 8 bases. V lost 5 bases and J lost 0; bases outside the gene matches: 5. Germline V gene lookup returns CDR1 LNHDA and CDR2 SQIVND (reference sequence). The CDR3 totals 16 residues. Here the CDR3 DNA reads TGTGCCAGTAGTTTCCTGACTAGCGCGAACACCGGGGAGCTGTTTTTT. Amino acids: CASSFLTSANTGELFF.

The chain is built from TRBV5-1 and TRBJ1-1; 10 bases agree with TRBD1. The germline gives CDR1 SGHRS, CDR2 YFSETQ. V was pared by 4 bases and J by 4 bases, with 7 bases of the junction left unmatched. The CDR3 has 15 residues. CDR3 protein: CASSPHGQGGTEAFF. The DNA for the CDR3 is TGCGCCAGCAGCCCCCATGGACAGGGGGGCACTGAAGCTTTCTTT.

The chain is built from TRBV19 and TRBJ1-6; a weak D match, TRBD1 (5 bases). The germline V gene encodes CDR1 LNHDA and CDR2 SQIVND (reference sequence). The CDR3 spans 13 residues. V lost 6 bases, J lost 9 bases, and 12 bases lay in between. CDR3 in DNA: TGTGCCAGTAGCTATGACGGGGGTTCACCCCTCCACTTT. Protein: CASSYDGGSPLHF.

V usage is TRBV7-8 and J usage is TRBJ1-2, with 10 nucleotides matching TRBD1. CDR1 and CDR2 from the germline V gene are SGHVS and FQNEAQ. V lost 1 base to trimming and J lost 5 bases; unmatched junction nucleotides: 4. This CDR3 spans 15 amino acids. Written as DNA, the CDR3 is TGTGCCAGCAGCTTAGGGACAGGGGGGGAATATGGCTACACCTTC. It translates to CASSLGTGGEYGYTF.

The J gene is TRBJ2-3, the V gene TRBV28, with TRBD1 matching 10 bases. The junction had 2 bases not matched to a gene; V was cut back by 2 bases and J by 3 bases. The CDR3 contains 15 residues. The V gene's germline CDR1 is MDHEN and CDR2 SYDVKM. The CDR3 loop reads CASSLPGQGTDTQYF. The CDR3 nucleotides are TGTGCCAGCAGTTTACCGGGACAGGGGACAGATACGCAGTATTTT.

This clone showed up just once. In DNA form, the CDR3 reads TGTGCCAGCAGCTTAGACCAGGGGCGCCACGAGCAGTACTTC. Amino acid sequence: CASSLDQGRHEQYF. The chain recombines TRBV6-2 or TRBV6-3 with TRBJ2-7; a possible D gene is TRBD1 (6 bases). V lost 6 bases and J lost 5, with 17 bases in between. This CDR3 comprises 14 residues. The germline gives CDR1 MNHEY, CDR2 SVGEGT.

This clone was seen a few times. The rearrangement joins TRBV6-5 to TRBJ1-5; possibly TRBD1 for D (6 bases). The V and J ends lost 7 bases and 1 base respectively, with 11 bases between them. There are 14 residues in the CDR3. From germline, CDR1 is MNHEY and CDR2 SVGAGI. The CDR3 nucleotides are TGTGCCAGCAACCCAACAGGGAGCAATCAGCCCCAGCATTTT. Amino acids: CASNPTGSNQPQHF.

The CDR3 here is CASSHRRGLGSNEKLFF. For the CDR3, the DNA is TGTGCCAGCAGCCACAGAAGGGGCCTGGGGTCTAATGAAAAACTGTTTTTT. The V and J genes are TRBV14 and TRBJ1-4; D perhaps matches TRBD1 (5 bases). Germline V lookup: CDR1 SGHDN, CDR2 FVKESK. With 3 bases removed from V and 3 bases from J, the gap between germline ends came to 17 bases. This CDR3 comprises 17 residues. The full variable domain, completed using reference TRBV14 and TRBJ1-4, is EAGVTQFPSHSVIEKGQTVTLRCDPISGHDNLYWYRRVMGKEIKFLLHFVKESKQDESGMPNNRFLAERTGGTYSTLKVQPAELEDSGVYFCASSHRRGLGSNEKLFFGSGTQLSVL.

The CDR3 here is CASSPTDRSSGELFF. CDR3 sequence (DNA): TGTGCCAGCAGTCCTACGGACAGGTCCTCCGGGGAGCTGTTTTTT. The chain has TRBV9 and TRBJ2-2; 7 bases align to TRBD1. After removal of 5 bases from V and 6 bases from J, the junction contained 10 bases not matched to a gene. Germline CDR1 is SGDLS and CDR2 is YYNGEE. CDR3 length: 15 residues.

V gene TRBV18 combines with J gene TRBJ2-5; no clear D gene. V was shortened by 3 bases and J by 2 bases, with 10 bases between the two germline ends. CDR1 KGHSH and CDR2 LQKENI come from the germline V gene. The CDR3 spans 14 residues. CDR3 nucleotide sequence: TGTGCCAGCTCACCTACGGGTTTTCAAGAGACCCAGTACTTC. Translated: CASSPTGFQETQYF.

This clone was found once. The chain uses TRBV5-6 and TRBJ2-4, with TRBD2 matching over 9 bases. CDR3 size: 17 residues. V shed 4 bases and J 0 bases; nucleotides not matched to a gene: 8. Germline CDR1 is SGHDT and CDR2 is YYEEEE. CDR3 DNA: TGTGCCAGCAGCCTACTAGCGGGCGATCTAGCCAAAAACATTCAGTACTTC. It translates to CASSLLAGDLAKNIQYF.

This chain joins TRBV12-5 and TRBJ1-2; 9 bases fit TRBD1. Germline assignment: CDR1 LGHNT and CDR2 FRNRAP. This CDR3 comprises 14 residues. Trimming at V came to 5 bases and at J to 5 bases, leaving 6 bases not matched to a gene. CDR3 DNA: TGTGCTAGTGGTGACCTCGGGACAGGGTATGGCTACACCTTC. Translated: CASGDLGTGYGYTF.

The chain links TRBV9 to TRBJ1-1, with D maybe TRBD1 (5 bases). The CDR3 loop spans 13 amino acids. Trimming pared 1 base from V and 4 bases from J, leaving 8 bases between. Germline assignment: CDR1 SGDLS and CDR2 YYNGEE. In DNA, the CDR3 is TGTGCCAGCAGCGTAACAGGTAGCACTGAAGCTTTCTTT. Translated, it gives CASSVTGSTEAFF.

The chain links TRBV11-2 to TRBJ2-1; D possibly corresponds to TRBD2 (6 bases). The CDR3 is made up of 14 amino acids. V gave up 8 bases and J gave up 1 base, with 12 bases separating them. Germline CDR1 and CDR2: SGHAT and FQNNGV. CDR3 in amino acids: CASSRESSYNEQFF. In nucleotides, the CDR3 is TGTGCCAGCTCCCGGGAGTCATCCTACAATGAGCAGTTCTTC.

The rearrangement uses TRBV6-5 and TRBJ2-3, with 12 positions matching TRBD2. This CDR3 contains 15 residues. The germline V gene has CDR1 MNHEY and CDR2 SVGAGI. V was pared by 5 bases and J by 4 bases, with 4 bases of the junction left unmatched. The CDR3 reads CASSRTSGIPDTQYF. CDR3 nucleotides: TGTGCCAGCAGTCGGACTAGCGGGATACCAGATACGCAGTATTTT.